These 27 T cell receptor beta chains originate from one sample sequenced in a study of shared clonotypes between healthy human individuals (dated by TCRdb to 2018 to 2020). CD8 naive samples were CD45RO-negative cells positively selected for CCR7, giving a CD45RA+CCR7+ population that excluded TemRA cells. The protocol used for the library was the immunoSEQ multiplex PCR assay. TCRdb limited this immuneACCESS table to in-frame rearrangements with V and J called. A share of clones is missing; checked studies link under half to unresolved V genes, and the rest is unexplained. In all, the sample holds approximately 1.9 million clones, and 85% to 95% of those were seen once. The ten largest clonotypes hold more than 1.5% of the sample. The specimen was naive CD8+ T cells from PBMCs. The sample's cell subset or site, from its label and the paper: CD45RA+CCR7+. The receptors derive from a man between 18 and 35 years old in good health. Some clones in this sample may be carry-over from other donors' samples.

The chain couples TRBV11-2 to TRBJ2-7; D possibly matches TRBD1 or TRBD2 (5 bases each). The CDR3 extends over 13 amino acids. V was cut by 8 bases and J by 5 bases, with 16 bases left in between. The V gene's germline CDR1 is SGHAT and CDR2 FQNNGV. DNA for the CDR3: TGTGCCAGCCGAACCACTGGGGGTCACGAGCAGTACTTC. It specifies CASRTTGGHEQYF.

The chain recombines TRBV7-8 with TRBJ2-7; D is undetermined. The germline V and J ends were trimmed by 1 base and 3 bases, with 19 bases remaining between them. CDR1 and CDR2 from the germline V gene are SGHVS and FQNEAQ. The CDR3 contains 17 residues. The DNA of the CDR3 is TGTGCCAGCAGCTTAGACGCTATTAGTACCTCTCTCTACGAGCAGTACTTC. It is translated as CASSLDAISTSLYEQYF.

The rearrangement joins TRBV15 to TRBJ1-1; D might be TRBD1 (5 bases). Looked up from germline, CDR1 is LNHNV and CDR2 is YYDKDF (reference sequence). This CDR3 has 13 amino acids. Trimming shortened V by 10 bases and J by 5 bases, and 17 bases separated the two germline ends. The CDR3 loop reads CASGRGGRTEAFF. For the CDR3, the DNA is TGTGCCAGCGGGCGGGGGGGACGGACTGAAGCTTTCTTT.

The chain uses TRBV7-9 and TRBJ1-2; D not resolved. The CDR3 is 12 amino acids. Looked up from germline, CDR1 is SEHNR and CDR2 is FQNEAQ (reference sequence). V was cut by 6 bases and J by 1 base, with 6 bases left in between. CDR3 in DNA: TGTGCCAGCAGTGATTTTAACTATGGCTACACCTTC. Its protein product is CASSDFNYGYTF.

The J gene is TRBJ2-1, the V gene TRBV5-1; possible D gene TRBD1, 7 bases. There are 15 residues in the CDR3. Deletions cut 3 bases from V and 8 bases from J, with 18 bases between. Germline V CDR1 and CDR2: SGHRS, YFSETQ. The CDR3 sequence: CASSSRQGGSDEQFF. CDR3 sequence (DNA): TGCGCCAGCAGCTCCAGACAGGGAGGTTCCGATGAGCAGTTCTTC.

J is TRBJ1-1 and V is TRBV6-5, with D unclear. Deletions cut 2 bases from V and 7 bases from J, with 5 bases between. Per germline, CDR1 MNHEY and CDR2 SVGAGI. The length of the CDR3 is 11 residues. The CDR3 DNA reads TGTGCCAGCAGTTACCCCGATGAAGCTTTCTTT. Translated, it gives CASSYPDEAFF.

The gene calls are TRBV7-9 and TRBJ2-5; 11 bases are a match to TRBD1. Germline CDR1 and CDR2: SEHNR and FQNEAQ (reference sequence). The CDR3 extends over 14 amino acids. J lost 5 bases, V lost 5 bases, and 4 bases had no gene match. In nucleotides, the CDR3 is TGTGCCAGCAGCCCGGACAGGGGGCATGAGACCCAGTACTTC. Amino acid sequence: CASSPDRGHETQYF.

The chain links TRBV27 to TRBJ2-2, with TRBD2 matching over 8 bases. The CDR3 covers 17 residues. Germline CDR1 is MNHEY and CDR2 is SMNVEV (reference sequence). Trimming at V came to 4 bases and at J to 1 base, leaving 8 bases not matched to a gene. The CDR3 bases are TGTGCCAGCAGTTCGTACGGACTAGCAGAGAACACCGGGGAGCTGTTTTTT. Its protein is CASSSYGLAENTGELFF.

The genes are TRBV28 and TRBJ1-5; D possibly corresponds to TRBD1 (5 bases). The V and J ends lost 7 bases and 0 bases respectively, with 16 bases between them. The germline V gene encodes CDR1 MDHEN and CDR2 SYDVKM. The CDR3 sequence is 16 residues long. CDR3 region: CASTLGPPNSNQPQHF. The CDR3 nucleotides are TGTGCCAGCACCCTGGGACCGCCGAATAGCAATCAGCCCCAGCATTTT.

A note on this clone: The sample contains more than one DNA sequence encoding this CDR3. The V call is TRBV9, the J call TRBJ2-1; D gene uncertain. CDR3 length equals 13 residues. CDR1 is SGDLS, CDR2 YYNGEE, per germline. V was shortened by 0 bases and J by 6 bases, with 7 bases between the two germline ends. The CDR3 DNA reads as TGTGCCAGCAGCGTAGACAGACCCAATGAGCAGTTCTTC. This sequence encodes CASSVDRPNEQFF.

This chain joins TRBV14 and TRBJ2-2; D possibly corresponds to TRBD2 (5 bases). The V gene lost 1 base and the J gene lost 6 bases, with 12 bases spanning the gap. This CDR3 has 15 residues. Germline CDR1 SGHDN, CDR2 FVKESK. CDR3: CASSQAWEPSGELFF. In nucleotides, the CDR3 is TGTGCCAGCAGCCAAGCATGGGAGCCATCCGGGGAGCTGTTTTTT.

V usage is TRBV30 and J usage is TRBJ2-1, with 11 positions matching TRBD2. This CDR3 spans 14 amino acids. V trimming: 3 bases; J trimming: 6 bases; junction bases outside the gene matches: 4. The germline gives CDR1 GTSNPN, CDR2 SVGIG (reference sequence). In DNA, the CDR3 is TGTGCCTGGAGCGGAGGGACTAGCGGCAATGAGCAGTTCTTC. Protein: CAWSGGTSGNEQFF.

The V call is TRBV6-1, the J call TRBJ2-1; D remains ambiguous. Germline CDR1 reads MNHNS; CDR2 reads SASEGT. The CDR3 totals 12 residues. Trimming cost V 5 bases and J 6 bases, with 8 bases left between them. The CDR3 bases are TGTGCCAGCAGTTGGGAAGGCAATGAGCAGTTCTTC. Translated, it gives CASSWEGNEQFF.

The CDR3: CASSPRLAGKSEQYF. The CDR3 DNA is TGTGCCAGCAGCCCTAGGTTAGCGGGAAAGAGCGAGCAGTACTTC. This chain links TRBV7-9 with TRBJ2-7; 8 bases map to TRBD2. The CDR3 covers 15 residues. Germline V lookup: CDR1 SEHNR, CDR2 FQNEAQ (reference sequence). Germline trimming cut 5 bases from V and 6 bases from J; bases unmatched to any gene: 12.

The CDR3 DNA reads TGTGCCAGCAGACAACCGGGCCCTCTTTCAGGCCATCAGCCCCAGCATTTT. Translation gives CASRQPGPLSGHQPQHF. The chain links TRBV28 to TRBJ1-5; D is undetermined. There are 17 residues in the CDR3. V was cut by 6 bases and J by 5 bases, with 23 bases left in between. The V gene's germline CDR1 is MDHEN and CDR2 SYDVKM.

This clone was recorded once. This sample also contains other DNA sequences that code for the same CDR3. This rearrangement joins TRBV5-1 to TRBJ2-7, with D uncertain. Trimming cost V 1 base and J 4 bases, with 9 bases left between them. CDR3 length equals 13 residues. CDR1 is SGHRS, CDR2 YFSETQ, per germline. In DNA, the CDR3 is TGCGCCAGCAGCTTGACGGGTAGTTACGAGCAGTACTTC. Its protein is CASSLTGSYEQYF.

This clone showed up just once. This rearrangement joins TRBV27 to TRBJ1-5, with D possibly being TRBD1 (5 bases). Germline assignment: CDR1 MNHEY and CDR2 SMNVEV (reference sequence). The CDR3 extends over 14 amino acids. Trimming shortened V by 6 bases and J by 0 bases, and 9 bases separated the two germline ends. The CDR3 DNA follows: TGTGCCAGCAGGACAGTTTATAGCAATCAGCCCCAGCATTTT. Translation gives CASRTVYSNQPQHF.

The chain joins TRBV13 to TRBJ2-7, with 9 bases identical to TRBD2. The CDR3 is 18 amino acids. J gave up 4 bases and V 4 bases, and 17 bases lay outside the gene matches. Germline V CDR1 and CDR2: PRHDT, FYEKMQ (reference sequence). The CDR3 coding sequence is TGTGCCAGCAGCTCTAAAGCCCCCGAGGTTAGCGGGAGATACGAGCAGTACTTC. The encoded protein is CASSSKAPEVSGRYEQYF. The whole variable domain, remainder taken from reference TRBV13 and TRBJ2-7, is AAGVIQSPRHLIKEKRETATLKCYPIPRHDTVYWYQQGPGQDPQFLISFYEKMQSDKGSIPDRFSAQQFSDYHSELNMSSLELGDSALYFCASSSKAPEVSGRYEQYFGPGTRLTVT.

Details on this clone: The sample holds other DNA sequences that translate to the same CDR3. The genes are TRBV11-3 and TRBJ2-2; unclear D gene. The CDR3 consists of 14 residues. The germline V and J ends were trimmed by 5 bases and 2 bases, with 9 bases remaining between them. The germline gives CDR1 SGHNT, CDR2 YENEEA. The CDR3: CASSPGPNTGELFF. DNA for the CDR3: TGTGCCAGCAGCCCGGGCCCTAACACCGGGGAGCTGTTTTTT.

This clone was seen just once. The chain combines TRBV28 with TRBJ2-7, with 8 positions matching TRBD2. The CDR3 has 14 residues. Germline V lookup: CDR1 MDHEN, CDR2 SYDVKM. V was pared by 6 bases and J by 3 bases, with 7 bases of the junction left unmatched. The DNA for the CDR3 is TGTGCCAGCAGCCCGGGACTAGGGGGCTACGAGCAGTACTTC. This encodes CASSPGLGGYEQYF. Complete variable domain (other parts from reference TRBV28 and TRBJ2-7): DVKVTQSSRYLVKRTGEKVFLECVQDMDHENMFWYRQDPGLGLRLIYFSYDVKMKEKGDIPEGYSVSREKKERFSLILESASTNQTSMYLCASSPGLGGYEQYFGPGTRLTVT.

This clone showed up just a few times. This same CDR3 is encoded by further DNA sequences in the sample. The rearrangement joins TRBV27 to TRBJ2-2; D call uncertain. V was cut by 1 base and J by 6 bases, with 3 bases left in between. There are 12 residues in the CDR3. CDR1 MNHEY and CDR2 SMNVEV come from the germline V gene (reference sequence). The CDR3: CASSLFSGELFF. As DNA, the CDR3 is TGTGCCAGCAGTTTATTCTCCGGGGAGCTGTTTTTT.

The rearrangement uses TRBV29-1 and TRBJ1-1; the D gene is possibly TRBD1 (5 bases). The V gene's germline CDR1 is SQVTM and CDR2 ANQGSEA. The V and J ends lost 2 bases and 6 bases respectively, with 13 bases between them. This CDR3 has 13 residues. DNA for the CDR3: TGCAGCGTTGAACAGGGCACTTTCCCTGAAGCTTTCTTT. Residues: CSVEQGTFPEAFF.

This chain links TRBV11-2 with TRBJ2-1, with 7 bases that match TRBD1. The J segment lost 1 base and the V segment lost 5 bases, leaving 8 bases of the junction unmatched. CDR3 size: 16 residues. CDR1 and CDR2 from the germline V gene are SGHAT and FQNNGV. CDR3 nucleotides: TGTGCCAGCAGCGAGTGGGACAGAAATTCCTACAATGAGCAGTTCTTC. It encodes CASSEWDRNSYNEQFF.

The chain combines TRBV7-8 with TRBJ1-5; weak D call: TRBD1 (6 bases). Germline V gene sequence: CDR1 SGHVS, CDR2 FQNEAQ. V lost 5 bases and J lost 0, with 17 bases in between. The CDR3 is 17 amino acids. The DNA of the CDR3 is TGTGCCAGCAGCCTCCGGACAGAGCTTACTAGCAATCAGCCCCAGCATTTT. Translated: CASSLRTELTSNQPQHF.

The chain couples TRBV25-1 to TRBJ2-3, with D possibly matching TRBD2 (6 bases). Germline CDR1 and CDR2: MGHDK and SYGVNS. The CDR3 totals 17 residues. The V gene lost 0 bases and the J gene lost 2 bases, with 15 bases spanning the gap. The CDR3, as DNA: TGTGCCAGCAGTGAATATGTAGCGGCCCCGGCCACAGATACGCAGTATTTT. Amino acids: CASSEYVAAPATDTQYF. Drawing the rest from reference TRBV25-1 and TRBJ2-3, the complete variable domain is EADIYQTPRYLVIGTGKKITLECSQTMGHDKMYWYQQDPGMELHLIHYSYGVNSTEKGDLSSESTVSRIRTEHFPLTLESARPSHTSQYLCASSEYVAAPATDTQYFGPGTRLTVL.

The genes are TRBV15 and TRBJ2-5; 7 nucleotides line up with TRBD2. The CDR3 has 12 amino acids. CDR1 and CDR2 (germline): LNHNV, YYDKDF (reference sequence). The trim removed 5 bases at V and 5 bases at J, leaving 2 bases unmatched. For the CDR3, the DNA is TGTGCCACCAGCGGGAGGGTGGAGACCCAGTACTTC. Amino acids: CATSGRVETQYF.

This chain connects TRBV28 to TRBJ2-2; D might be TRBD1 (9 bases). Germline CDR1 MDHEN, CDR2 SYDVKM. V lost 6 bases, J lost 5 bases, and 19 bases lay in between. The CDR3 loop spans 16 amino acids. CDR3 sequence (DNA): TGTGCCAGCAGCAACAGGGGGCCGGGAGGGACCGGGGAGCTGTTTTTT. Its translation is CASSNRGPGGTGELFF.